Listed here are 9 T cell receptor beta chains from one sample, sequenced in a study of T-cell memory formation after mild COVID-19. TCRdb fed the 5' RACE reads into MiXCR, producing one record per CDR3 protein. The data show over 150,000 distinct CDR3 sequences, about 20% seen once. The material sequenced was PBMCs or a T cell subset sorted from them (not recorded which). The source of these receptors is an adult woman who had mild COVID-19 (a few samples of this study predate the infection). Cell type and time point are not known.

The chain combines TRBV4-1 with TRBJ2-7; 13 positions match TRBD2. The germline CDR1 and CDR2 sequences are MGHRA and YSYEKL. The CDR3 sequence is 19 residues long. With 4 bases clipped from V and 0 bases from J, the junction kept 12 bases outside the gene matches. CDR3 nucleotide sequence: TGCGCCAGCAGCCCCTCCCTGGGACTAGCGGGGCTAAGCTCCTACGAGCAGTACTTC. Translating it yields CASSPSLGLAGLSSYEQYF.

CDR3 loop: CASSPGRGHNTEAFF. In DNA form, the CDR3 reads TGTGCCAGCAGCCCCGGAAGGGGCCATAATACTGAAGCTTTCTTT. The rearrangement joins TRBV9 to TRBJ1-1; possibly TRBD1 for D (5 bases). Germline CDR1 is SGDLS and CDR2 is YYNGEE. The ends were cut back, 4 bases at V and 5 bases at J, with 18 bases in the middle. CDR3 length: 15 amino acids.

This clonotype was seen many times. This rearrangement joins TRBV15 to TRBJ2-1, with 10 bases fitting TRBD2. This CDR3 is 16 amino acids long. J lost 2 bases, V lost 0 bases, and 1 base had no gene match. CDR1 and CDR2 from the germline V gene are LNHNV and YYDKDF (reference sequence). CDR3 in amino acids: CATSRDSGGPYNEQFF. CDR3 nucleotide sequence: TGTGCCACCAGCAGAGATAGCGGGGGGCCCTACAATGAGCAGTTCTTC.

The chain has TRBV6-6 and TRBJ1-1; no clear D. Germline V gives CDR1 MNHNY, CDR2 SVGAGI (reference sequence). This CDR3 comprises 15 residues. V was trimmed by 3 bases and J by 2 bases, leaving 13 bases between them. CDR3 amino acids: CASSYMARNNTEAFF. The CDR3, as DNA: TGTGCCAGCAGTTATATGGCAAGGAACAACACTGAAGCTTTCTTT.

The chain couples TRBV7-9 to TRBJ1-2; 9 nucleotides match TRBD1. Germline V gene data show CDR1 as SEHNR and CDR2 as FQNEAQ (reference sequence). The ends lost 5 bases at V and 4 bases at J; junction bases unmatched: 8. This CDR3 has 15 amino acids. DNA of the CDR3: TGTGCCAGCAGCGCACAGGGGGCGATGGCCTATGGCTACACCTTC. Its translation: CASSAQGAMAYGYTF.

This chain joins TRBV20-1 and TRBJ1-1; maybe TRBD1 (5 bases). This CDR3 contains 12 residues. CDR1 DFQATT and CDR2 SNEGSKA come from the germline V gene (reference sequence). The V and J ends lost 1 base and 7 bases respectively, with 10 bases between them. CDR3 in amino acids: CSARGDGVEAFF. CDR3 DNA: TGCAGTGCTAGAGGGGACGGAGTTGAAGCTTTCTTT.

This chain uses TRBV7-2 with TRBJ1-1; tentative D call: TRBD1 (6 bases). Trimming took 5 bases from V and 6 from J, leaving 16 bases between them. Germline V gene data show CDR1 as SGHTA and CDR2 as FQGNSA. The CDR3 runs 14 residues. This CDR3 reads CASSQWGAVPEAFF. For the CDR3, the DNA is TGTGCCAGCAGCCAGTGGGGGGCAGTTCCTGAAGCTTTCTTT.

The chain carries TRBV12-3 or TRBV12-4 and TRBJ2-3; D assignment may be TRBD1 or TRBD2 (5 bases each). The ends were cut back, 10 bases at V and 0 bases at J, with 14 bases in the middle. The CDR3 loop spans 14 amino acids. The CDR3 is CAIRQRNSTDTQYF. The CDR3 DNA reads TGTGCCATCAGACAGCGGAATAGCACAGATACGCAGTATTTT.

This clonotype was detected a few times. The V call is TRBV5-6, the J call TRBJ1-2; D gene ambiguous. CDR3 length: 17 amino acids. Between the trimmed V and J ends, which lost 3 bases and 0 bases, there was a span of 18 bases. Germline values: CDR1 SGHDT, CDR2 YYEEEE. The CDR3 sequence is CASSSDFPLVPNYGYTF. The CDR3 bases are TGTGCCAGCAGCTCGGATTTTCCGCTGGTTCCTAACTATGGCTACACCTTC.